Each of the 23 T cell receptor beta chains below was sequenced from the same sample in a study of T cell responses to AZD1222 COVID-19 vaccine. Using immunoSEQ multiplex PCR, the repertoire was profiled, and TCRdb retains in-frame clones only, with some absent. Among over 150,000 clones listed, around 90% were seen once. The sequencing used peripheral blood, collected on day 0 of AZD1222 vaccination. Receptors were obtained from an adult in good health.

The V and J genes are TRBV7-2 and TRBJ1-3; D remains unclear. CDR1 and CDR2 (germline): SGHTA, FQGNSA. There are 13 residues in the CDR3. V lost 8 bases and J 0 bases, leaving 8 bases between the germline ends. The CDR3 sequence: CASERNSGNTIYF. For the CDR3, the DNA is TGTGCCAGCGAGAGGAACTCTGGAAACACCATATATTTT.

The chain joins TRBV19 to TRBJ2-7, with D unresolved. The CDR3 is made up of 14 amino acids. V lost 4 bases, J lost 5 bases, and 15 bases lay in between. Germline V gene data show CDR1 as LNHDA and CDR2 as SQIVND (reference sequence). In DNA, the CDR3 is TGTGCCAGTAGTACGGAAAATTGGGCCGACGAGCAGTACTTC. It codes for CASSTENWADEQYF.

The chain links TRBV29-1 to TRBJ1-1, with D hard to call. The CDR3 loop spans 10 amino acids. Germline loops: CDR1 SQVTM, CDR2 ANQGSEA. Trimming removed 7 bases from V and 1 base from J, with 4 bases in between. CDR3 amino acids: CSASNTEAFF. The CDR3 region has the DNA TGCAGCGCCTCGAACACTGAAGCTTTCTTT.

V usage is TRBV19 and J usage is TRBJ1-6; D is perhaps TRBD1 (5 bases). The CDR3 covers 16 residues. V was clipped by 7 bases and J by 2 bases, with 15 bases between them. Germline loops: CDR1 LNHDA, CDR2 SQIVND (reference sequence). The CDR3 DNA sequence: TGTGCCAGTATGGTTATTGGGGCTGCCTATAATTCACCCCTCCACTTT. It codes for CASMVIGAAYNSPLHF. The whole variable domain, remainder taken from reference TRBV19 and TRBJ1-6, is DGGITQSPKYLFRKEGQNVTLSCEQNLNHDAMYWYRQDPGQGLRLIYYSQIVNDFQKGDIAEGYSVSREKKESFPLTVTSAQKNPTAFYLCASMVIGAAYNSPLHFGNGTRLTVT.

This rearrangement joins TRBV4-3 to TRBJ1-1; D unresolved. CDR1 and CDR2 (germline): LGHNA, YSLEER. This CDR3 region has 15 residues. V shed 1 base and J shed 0 bases, with 9 bases lying between them. The CDR3 sequence: CASSQVPQMNTEAFF. The CDR3 region has the DNA TGCGCCAGCAGCCAAGTTCCACAGATGAACACTGAAGCTTTCTTT.

The chain recombines TRBV29-1 with TRBJ1-2; the D is unclear. CDR1 is SQVTM, CDR2 ANQGSEA, per germline. The CDR3 sequence is 12 residues long. The germline V and J ends were trimmed by 5 bases and 6 bases, with 13 bases remaining between them. The CDR3 protein is CSVKKNEDGYTF. The CDR3 nucleotides are TGCAGCGTTAAAAAAAACGAGGATGGCTACACCTTC.

This chain links TRBV9 with TRBJ2-4; D is perhaps TRBD2 (6 bases). The CDR3 loop spans 17 amino acids. CDR1 and CDR2 from the germline V gene are SGDLS and YYNGEE. V lost 2 bases and J lost 0, with 15 bases in between. This CDR3 reads CASSVGIGGGAKNIQYF. The CDR3 DNA follows: TGTGCCAGCAGCGTGGGCATCGGGGGTGGAGCCAAAAACATTCAGTACTTC.

The chain carries TRBV5-1 and TRBJ1-1; tentatively, D is TRBD1 (5 bases). The germline CDR1 and CDR2 sequences are SGHRS and YFSETQ. The V end was cut by 2 bases, the J end by 5 bases, with 13 bases between. The CDR3 sequence is 14 residues long. In DNA, the CDR3 is TGCGCCAGCAGCTTTAGCCAAGAGGGGACTGAAGCTTTCTTT. Its protein product is CASSFSQEGTEAFF.

The chain combines TRBV4-1 with TRBJ1-5; perhaps TRBD1 as D (6 bases). CDR3 length: 17 amino acids. Germline loops: CDR1 MGHRA, CDR2 YSYEKL. V shed 1 base and J shed 4 bases, with 17 bases lying between them. This CDR3 is CASSQGAGGAGNQPQHF. The DNA for the CDR3 is TGCGCCAGCAGCCAAGGCGCCGGGGGGGCCGGGAATCAGCCCCAGCATTTT.

V gene TRBV4-2 combines with J gene TRBJ1-2, with D unclear. The CDR3 is 17 residues long. Trimming left V 2 bases short and J 1 base short, with 17 bases between. From germline, CDR1 is LGHNA and CDR2 YNFKEQ. The CDR3 reads CASSQQDGVHLNYGYTF. The CDR3 DNA sequence: TGTGCCAGCAGCCAACAAGACGGCGTCCACCTTAACTATGGCTACACCTTC.

Regarding this clone: Other nucleotide sequences from this sample produce the same CDR3. The genes are TRBV7-2 and TRBJ2-1; 10 bases match TRBD2. This CDR3 has 15 amino acids. The J segment lost 4 bases and the V segment lost 1 base, leaving 1 base of the junction unmatched. Germline assignment: CDR1 SGHTA and CDR2 FQGNSA. CDR3: CASSLVAGGYNEQFF. DNA for the CDR3: TGTGCCAGCAGCTTAGTAGCGGGAGGTTACAATGAGCAGTTCTTC. The full variable domain, completed using reference TRBV7-2 and TRBJ2-1, is GAGVSQSPSNKVTEKGKDVELRCDPISGHTALYWYRQSLGQGLEFLIYFQGNSAPDKSGLPSDRFSAERTGGSVSTLTIQRTQQEDSAVYLCASSLVAGGYNEQFFGPGTRLTVL.

J is TRBJ2-3 and V is TRBV28; 9 bases agree with TRBD2. Trimming took 1 base from V and 2 from J; bases not matched to a gene: 4. CDR3 length equals 16 residues. Germline V gene sequence: CDR1 MDHEN, CDR2 SYDVKM. This CDR3 reads CASSLYGGGATDTQYF. The DNA of the CDR3 is TGTGCCAGCAGTTTATATGGCGGGGGGGCCACAGATACGCAGTATTTT.

V usage is TRBV6-5 and J usage is TRBJ1-5, with D perhaps TRBD1 (5 bases). Trimming stripped 7 bases from V and 0 bases from J, with 13 bases between. The CDR3 runs 15 residues. Germline-derived CDR1 and CDR2 are MNHEY and SVGAGI. CDR3 loop: CASTQDNFSNQPQHF. In nucleotides, the CDR3 is TGTGCCAGCACCCAGGACAACTTTAGCAATCAGCCCCAGCATTTT.

The chain joins TRBV10-3 to TRBJ1-2, with 7 bases identical to TRBD1. Germline CDR1 and CDR2: ENHRY and SYGVKD. This CDR3 has 13 amino acids. J gave up 6 bases and V 5 bases, and 6 bases lay outside the gene matches. DNA of the CDR3: TGTGCCATCAGTTCGACAGGGCAGGATGGCTACACCTTC. Protein product: CAISSTGQDGYTF.

V gene TRBV10-3 combines with J gene TRBJ2-3; D unresolved. V was clipped by 5 bases and J by 6 bases, with 6 bases between them. This CDR3 spans 11 amino acids. Germline lookup yields CDR1 ENHRY and CDR2 SYGVKD. CDR3 bases: TGTGCCATCAGTCTTTACGATACGCAGTATTTT. Translated: CAISLYDTQYF.

This chain joins TRBV7-3 and TRBJ2-7; possibly TRBD1 or TRBD2 for D (5 bases each). Deletions cut 5 bases from V and 3 bases from J, with 17 bases between. The length of the CDR3 is 15 residues. Germline V gives CDR1 SGHTA, CDR2 FQGTGA. CDR3 sequence: CASSAGAGPNYEQYF. The CDR3 DNA reads as TGTGCCAGCAGCGCCGGGGCTGGGCCCAACTACGAGCAGTACTTC.

This chain links TRBV12-3 or TRBV12-4 with TRBJ1-3; 8 bases agree with TRBD1. CDR3 length: 13 amino acids. V trimming: 1 base; J trimming: 7 bases; junction bases outside the gene matches: 0. The DNA of the CDR3 is TGTGCCAGCAGTTTAGGGACAGGGAACACCATATATTTT. Translation gives CASSLGTGNTIYF.

The chain is built from TRBV30 and TRBJ2-1; 14 nucleotides line up with TRBD2. CDR3 length: 18 amino acids. Unmatched junction bases numbered 12, after V lost 2 bases and J lost 6 bases. CDR1 is GTSNPN and CDR2 is SVGIG in the germline V gene (reference sequence). The CDR3 DNA is TGTGCCTGGAGTCGACCGGGACTAGCGGGAGACCCACGCAATGAGCAGTTCTTC. It codes for CAWSRPGLAGDPRNEQFF.

This sequence joins TRBV19 and TRBJ1-5; D call uncertain. CDR3 size: 14 residues. Germline-derived CDR1 and CDR2 are LNHDA and SQIVND (reference sequence). V lost 1 base and J 7 bases, leaving 11 bases between the germline ends. CDR3 nucleotide sequence: TGTGCCAGTAGTATAGTTCAGGCCCGGCAGCCCCAGCATTTT. It encodes CASSIVQARQPQHF.

The table lists this clone with a few counts. The same CDR3 also results from other DNA sequences found in this sample. The V gene is TRBV11-3, the J gene TRBJ2-1, with 11 bases identical to TRBD2. The CDR3 is 15 amino acids. Trimming cost V 5 bases and J 5 bases; bases outside gene matches: 5. From germline, CDR1 is SGHNT and CDR2 YENEEA. CDR3 region: CASSISGRADNEQFF. The DNA for the CDR3 is TGTGCCAGCAGCATTAGCGGGAGGGCTGACAATGAGCAGTTCTTC.

J is TRBJ2-7 and V is TRBV19; a possible D gene is TRBD1 (5 bases). The V gene's germline CDR1 is LNHDA and CDR2 SQIVND (reference sequence). The CDR3 sequence is 13 residues long. Between the trimmed V and J ends, which lost 4 bases and 6 bases, there was a span of 13 bases. CDR3 nucleotides: TGTGCCAGTAGTACCCCAACAGGTTCCGAGCAGTACTTC. Protein product: CASSTPTGSEQYF. The entire variable domain, with the rest obtained from reference TRBV19 and TRBJ2-7, is as follows: DGGITQSPKYLFRKEGQNVTLSCEQNLNHDAMYWYRQDPGQGLRLIYYSQIVNDFQKGDIAEGYSVSREKKESFPLTVTSAQKNPTAFYLCASSTPTGSEQYFGPGTRLTVT.

The chain uses TRBV2 and TRBJ2-5; D possibly corresponds to TRBD1 (6 bases). Germline lookup yields CDR1 SNHLY and CDR2 FYNNEI. V was shortened by 5 bases and J by 3 bases, with 7 bases between the two germline ends. This CDR3 has 12 amino acids. The CDR3 here is CASSWTEETQYF. CDR3 DNA sequence: TGTGCCAGCAGTTGGACAGAAGAGACCCAGTACTTC.

The chain employs TRBV27 and TRBJ2-3; 7 nucleotides agree with TRBD1. Germline V gene data show CDR1 as MNHEY and CDR2 as SMNVEV (reference sequence). The CDR3 is 14 residues long. Trimming cost V 9 bases and J 6 bases; bases outside gene matches: 12. Written as DNA, the CDR3 is TGTGCCAGTTCGGGACAGCCGAAACGGGATACGCAGTATTTT. It encodes CASSGQPKRDTQYF.